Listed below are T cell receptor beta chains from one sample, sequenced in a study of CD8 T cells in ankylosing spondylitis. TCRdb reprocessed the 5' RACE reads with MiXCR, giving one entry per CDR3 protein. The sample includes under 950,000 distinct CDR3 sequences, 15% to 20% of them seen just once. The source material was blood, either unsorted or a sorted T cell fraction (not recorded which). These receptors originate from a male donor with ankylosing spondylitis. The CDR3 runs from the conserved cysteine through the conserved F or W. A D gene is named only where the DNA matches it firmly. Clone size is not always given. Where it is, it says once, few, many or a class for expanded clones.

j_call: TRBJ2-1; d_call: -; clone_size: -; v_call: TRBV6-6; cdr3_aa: CASSYSGGPQYEQFF; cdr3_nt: TGTGCCAGCAGTTACTCTGGGGGGCCCCAATATGAGCAGTTCTTC
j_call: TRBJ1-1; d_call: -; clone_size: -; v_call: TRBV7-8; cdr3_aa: CASSLAKGAEAFF; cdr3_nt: TGTGCCAGCAGCTTAGCAAAGGGGGCTGAAGCTTTCTTT
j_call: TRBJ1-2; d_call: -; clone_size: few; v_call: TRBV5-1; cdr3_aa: CASSLEGRNYGYTF; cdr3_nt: TGCGCCAGCAGCTTGGAGGGGAGAAACTATGGCTACACCTTC
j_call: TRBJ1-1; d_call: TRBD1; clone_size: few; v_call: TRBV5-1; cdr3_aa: CASSLEGTGTEAFF; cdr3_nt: TGCGCCAGCAGCTTAGAAGGGACAGGGACTGAAGCTTTCTTT
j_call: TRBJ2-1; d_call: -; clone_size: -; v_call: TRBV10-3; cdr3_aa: CAISGTSSYNEQFF; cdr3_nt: TGTGCCATCTCGGGGACAAGCTCCTACAATGAGCAGTTCTTC
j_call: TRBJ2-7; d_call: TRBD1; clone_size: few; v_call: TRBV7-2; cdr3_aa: CASSLQAGGTYYEQYF; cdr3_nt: TGTGCCAGCAGCCTCCAGGCAGGGGGCACCTACTACGAGCAGTACTTC
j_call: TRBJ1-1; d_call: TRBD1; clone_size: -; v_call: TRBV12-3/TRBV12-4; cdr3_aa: CASTPQGAQTEAFF; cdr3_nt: TGTGCCAGCACCCCACAGGGGGCGCAGACTGAAGCTTTCTTT
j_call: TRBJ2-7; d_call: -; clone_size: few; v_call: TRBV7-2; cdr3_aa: CASSLGAGSPATYEQYF; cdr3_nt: TGTGCCAGCAGCTTAGGGGCGGGGTCCCCCGCCACGTACGAGCAGTACTTC
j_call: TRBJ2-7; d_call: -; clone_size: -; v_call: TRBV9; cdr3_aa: CASSVAPGQYYEQYF; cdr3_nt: TGTGCCAGCAGCGTAGCTCCGGGACAATACTACGAGCAGTACTTC
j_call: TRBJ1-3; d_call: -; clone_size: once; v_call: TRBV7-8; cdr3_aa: CASSPQGIVSGNTIYF; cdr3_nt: TGTGCCAGCAGCCCACAGGGAATCGTCTCTGGAAACACCATATATTTT
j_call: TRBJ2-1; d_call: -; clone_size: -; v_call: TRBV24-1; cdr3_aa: CATSDLTGSSYNEQFF; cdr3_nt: TGTGCCACCAGTGATTTAACAGGGAGCTCCTACAATGAGCAGTTCTTC
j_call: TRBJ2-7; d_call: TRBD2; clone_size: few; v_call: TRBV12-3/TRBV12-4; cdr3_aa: CASSPLLAAVYEQYF; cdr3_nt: TGTGCCAGCAGTCCTTTACTAGCGGCGGTGTACGAGCAGTACTTC
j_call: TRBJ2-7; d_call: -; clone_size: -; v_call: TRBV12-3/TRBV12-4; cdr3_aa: CASSFRGSGQYF; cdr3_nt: TGTGCCAGCAGTTTCAGGGGCTCGGGGCAGTACTTC
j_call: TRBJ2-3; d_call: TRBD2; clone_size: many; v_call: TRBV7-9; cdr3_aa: CASSSTGTRGTDTQYF; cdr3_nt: TGTGCCAGCAGCTCCACCGGGACTAGGGGCACAGATACGCAGTATTTT
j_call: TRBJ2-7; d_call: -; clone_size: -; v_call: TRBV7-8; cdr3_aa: CASSSLRGGAREEQYF; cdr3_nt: TGTGCCAGCAGCTCACTTAGAGGGGGGGCCCGGGAAGAGCAGTACTTC
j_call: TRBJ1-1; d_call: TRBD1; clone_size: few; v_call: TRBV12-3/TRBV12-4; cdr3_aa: CASSSSGGLAFF; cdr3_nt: TGTGCCAGCAGTTCGTCAGGGGGGCTTGCTTTCTTT
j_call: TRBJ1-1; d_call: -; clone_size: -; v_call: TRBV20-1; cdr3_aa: CSARGYGEVNTEAFF; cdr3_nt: TGCAGTGCTAGAGGGTATGGTGAAGTGAACACTGAAGCTTTCTTT
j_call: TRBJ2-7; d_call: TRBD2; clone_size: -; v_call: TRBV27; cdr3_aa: CASSIARDYSYEQYF; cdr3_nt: TGTGCCAGCAGCATAGCTCGGGACTACTCCTACGAGCAGTACTTC
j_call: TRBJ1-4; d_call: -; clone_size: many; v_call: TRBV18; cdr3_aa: CASSPGAATNEKLFF; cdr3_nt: TGTGCCAGCTCACCTGGGGCCGCAACTAATGAAAAACTGTTTTTT
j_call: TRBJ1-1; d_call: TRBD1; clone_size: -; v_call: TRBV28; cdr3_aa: CASSPKTGSRTEAFF; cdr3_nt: TGTGCCAGCAGTCCGAAGACAGGGAGTCGCACTGAAGCTTTCTTT
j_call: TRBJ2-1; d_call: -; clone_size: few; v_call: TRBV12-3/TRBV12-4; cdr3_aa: CASRVGTLSYNEQFF; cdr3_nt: TGTGCCAGCAGAGTCGGAACCCTCTCCTACAATGAGCAGTTCTTC
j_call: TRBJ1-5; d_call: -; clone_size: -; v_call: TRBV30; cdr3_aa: CAWSSGSYQQHF; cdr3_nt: TGTGCCTGGAGTTCGGGGTCCTATCAACAGCATTTT
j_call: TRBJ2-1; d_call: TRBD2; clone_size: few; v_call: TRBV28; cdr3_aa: CASSSSIGRVEQFF; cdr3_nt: TGTGCCAGCAGTTCCTCAATCGGGAGGGTTGAGCAGTTCTTC
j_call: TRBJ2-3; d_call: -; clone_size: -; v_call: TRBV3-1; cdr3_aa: CASSQQFQGSINTDTQYF; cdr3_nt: TGTGCCAGCAGCCAACAATTCCAGGGGTCAATAAACACAGATACGCAGTATTTT
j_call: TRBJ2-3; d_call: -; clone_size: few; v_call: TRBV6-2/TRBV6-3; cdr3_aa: CAAASHTDTQYF; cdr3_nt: TGTGCCGCGGCGAGTCACACAGATACGCAGTATTTT
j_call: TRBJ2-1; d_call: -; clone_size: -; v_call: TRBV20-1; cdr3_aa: CSARRGKGINPYNEQFF; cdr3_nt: TGCAGTGCTAGAAGGGGAAAAGGGATTAATCCCTACAATGAGCAGTTCTTC
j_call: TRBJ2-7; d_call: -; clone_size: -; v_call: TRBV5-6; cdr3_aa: CASSERGLGRYEQYF; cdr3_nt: TGTGCCAGCAGCGAGCGCGGTTTAGGGAGGTACGAGCAGTACTTC
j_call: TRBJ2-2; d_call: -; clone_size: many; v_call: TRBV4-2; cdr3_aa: CASSQDSGGETGELFF; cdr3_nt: TGTGCCAGCAGCCAAGATTCTGGGGGCGAAACCGGGGAGCTGTTTTTT
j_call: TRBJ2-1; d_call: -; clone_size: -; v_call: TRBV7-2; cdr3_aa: CASSLLALNEQFF; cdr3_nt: TGTGCCAGCAGCTTGCTAGCGCTTAATGAGCAGTTCTTC
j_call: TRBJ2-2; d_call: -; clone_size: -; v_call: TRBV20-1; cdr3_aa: CSARGPGSGTTGELFF; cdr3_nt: TGCAGTGCTAGGGGGCCGGGGAGCGGCACCACCGGGGAGCTGTTTTTT
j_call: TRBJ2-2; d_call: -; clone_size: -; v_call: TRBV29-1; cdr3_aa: CSVEPGGTGELFF; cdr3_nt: TGCAGCGTTGAACCCGGGGGTACCGGGGAGCTGTTTTTT
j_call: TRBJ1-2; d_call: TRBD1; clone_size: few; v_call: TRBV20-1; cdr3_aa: CSAPVPDRGYGYTF; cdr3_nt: TGCAGTGCCCCGGTTCCTGACAGGGGATATGGCTACACCTTC
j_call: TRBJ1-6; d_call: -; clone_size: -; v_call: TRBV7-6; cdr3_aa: CASSLRAGDSPLHF; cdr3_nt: TGTGCCAGCAGCTTACGGGCAGGGGATTCACCCCTCCACTTT
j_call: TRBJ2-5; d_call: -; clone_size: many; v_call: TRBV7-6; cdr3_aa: CASSLPQGYQETQYF; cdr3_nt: TGTGCCAGCAGCTTACCTCAGGGGTATCAAGAGACCCAGTACTTC
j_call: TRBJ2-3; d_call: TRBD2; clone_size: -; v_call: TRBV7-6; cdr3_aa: CASSSTIVAGGGTDTQYF; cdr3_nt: TGTGCCAGCAGCTCGACCATCGTAGCGGGAGGGGGCACAGATACGCAGTATTTT